The 11 T cell receptor beta chains listed next were all sequenced from one sample in a study of T-cell memory formation after mild COVID-19. TCRdb processed the 5' RACE reads anew with MiXCR; each CDR3 protein has one entry. The repertoire holds approximately 490,000 distinct CDR3 sequences, with over 20% as singletons. Material: PBMCs or a T cell subset sorted from them (not recorded which). The receptors were sampled from an adult woman who had mild COVID-19 (a few samples of this study predate the infection). Cell type and time point are not known.

In its sample, this clonotype was seen a few times. J is TRBJ1-6 and V is TRBV7-2; 7 positions agree with TRBD1. Germline CDR1 reads SGHTA; CDR2 reads FQGNSA. The CDR3 is 14 amino acids. V was clipped by 8 bases and J by 8 bases; unmatched bases: 9. The CDR3 DNA follows: TGTGCCAGCGCGCCACAGGGGATGCATTCACCCCTCCACTTT. Protein product: CASAPQGMHSPLHF. The full variable domain, its missing parts supplied by reference TRBV7-2 and TRBJ1-6, is GAGVSQSPSNKVTEKGKDVELRCDPISGHTALYWYRQSLGQGLEFLIYFQGNSAPDKSGLPSDRFSAERTGGSVSTLTIQRTQQEDSAVYLCASAPQGMHSPLHFGNGTRLTVT.

The chain employs TRBV7-6 and TRBJ2-2; D possibly corresponds to TRBD1 (5 bases). CDR1 is SGHVS, CDR2 FNYEAQ, per germline. V lost 1 base, J lost 2 bases, and 17 bases lay in between. The CDR3 is 18 residues long. CDR3 loop: CASSLVVVGRANTGELFF. The CDR3, as DNA: TGTGCCAGCAGCTTAGTTGTTGTGGGCAGGGCTAACACCGGGGAGCTGTTTTTT.

This clonotype has just a few counts. The chain carries TRBV21-1 and TRBJ2-2. TRBV21-1 is recorded as a pseudogene. The CDR3 is 9 amino acids. The CDR3 is CPWIGELFF. Written as DNA, the CDR3 is TGTCCTTGGATCGGGGAGCTGTTTTTT.

The V call is TRBV5-1, the J call TRBJ2-1, with 9 bases matching TRBD1. This CDR3 region has 14 residues. CDR1 SGHRS and CDR2 YFSETQ come from the germline V gene. The V gene end was trimmed by 4 bases and the J gene end by 7 bases; junction bases not matched to a gene: 6. CDR3 DNA: TGCGCCAGCAGCGGAGGGACAGGGAGGAATGAGCAGTTCTTC. Its protein product is CASSGGTGRNEQFF. The variable domain in full, completed from reference TRBV5-1 and TRBJ2-1, reads KAGVTQTPRYLIKTRGQQVTLSCSPISGHRSVSWYQQTPGQGLQFLFEYFSETQRNKGNFPGRFSGRQFSNSRSEMNVSTLELGDSALYLCASSGGTGRNEQFFGPGTRLTVL.

The CDR3 protein is CASSFLLRTENFHEQFF. CDR3 coding DNA: TGTGCCAGCAGTTTCCTCCTCCGGACAGAAAATTTTCATGAGCAGTTCTTC. J is TRBJ2-1 and V is TRBV27; TRBD1 might be the D (6 bases). Germline CDR1 MNHEY, CDR2 SMNVEV (reference sequence). This CDR3 comprises 17 residues. Trimming removed 3 bases from V and 8 bases from J, with 23 bases in between.

The chain is built from TRBV30 and TRBJ2-3; D is perhaps TRBD1 (5 bases). The CDR3 sequence is 14 residues long. Per germline, CDR1 GTSNPN and CDR2 SVGIG (reference sequence). The V and J ends lost 2 bases and 1 base respectively, with 10 bases between them. The CDR3 protein is CAWSRGGGTDTQYF. In DNA form, the CDR3 reads TGTGCCTGGAGTAGGGGTGGTGGCACAGATACGCAGTATTTT. Variable domain in full (rest from reference TRBV30 and TRBJ2-3): SQTIHQWPATLVQPVGSPLSLECTVEGTSNPNLYWYRQAAGRGLQLLFYSVGIGQISSEVPQNLSASRPQDRQFILSSKKLLLSDSGFYLCAWSRGGGTDTQYFGPGTRLTVL.

The rearrangement uses TRBV6-1 and TRBJ2-3; 7 bases agree with TRBD1. CDR1 and CDR2 from the germline V gene are MNHNS and SASEGT. V dropped 4 bases and J dropped 2; count of bases not matched to a gene: 6. This CDR3 has 15 amino acids. The CDR3 loop reads CASSGRTGPTDTQYF. CDR3 DNA sequence: TGTGCCAGCAGTGGCCGGACAGGACCCACAGATACGCAGTATTTT.

This clonotype was found a few times. The chain recombines TRBV7-2 with TRBJ2-7, with unresolved D. Germline V gene lookup returns CDR1 SGHTA and CDR2 FQGNSA. The CDR3 length is 15 residues. Trimming removed 1 base from V and 5 bases from J, with 15 bases in between. The CDR3 loop is CASSLGHWGSNEQYF. CDR3 nucleotides: TGTGCCAGCAGCTTAGGGCATTGGGGTTCGAACGAGCAGTACTTC.

This clonotype was recorded a few times. The chain carries TRBV6-6 and TRBJ1-5; possible D gene TRBD1, 6 bases. Trimming took 0 bases from V and 2 from J, leaving 8 bases between them. The length of the CDR3 is 15 residues. Germline assignment: CDR1 MNHNY and CDR2 SVGAGI (reference sequence). The CDR3 here is CASSYSGGRNQPQHF. The DNA of the CDR3 is TGTGCCAGCAGTTACTCTGGGGGCCGCAATCAGCCCCAGCATTTT.

The chain links TRBV3-1 to TRBJ1-1, with 7 bases that match TRBD1. Germline lookup yields CDR1 LGHDT and CDR2 YNNKEL (reference sequence). The CDR3 is made up of 18 amino acids. V shed 1 base and J 6 bases; nucleotides not matched to a gene: 17. The CDR3 DNA is TGTGCCAGCAGCCAAGCCTATTTAGGGGGCGCGGGGGGATCTGAAGCTTTCTTT. Translated: CASSQAYLGGAGGSEAFF.

This clonotype has just a few counts. The chain recombines TRBV12-3 or TRBV12-4 with TRBJ2-1, with 12 bases aligning to TRBD1. V was clipped by 6 bases and J by 7 bases; unmatched bases: 10. There are 16 residues in the CDR3. Written as DNA, the CDR3 is TGTGCCAGCAGATCTGGGACAGGGGGCTCGGGAAATGAGCAGTTCTTC. This codes for CASRSGTGGSGNEQFF.